This is a list of T cell receptor beta chains from one sample in a study of CD8+ T cells in alopecia areata. TCRdb's table, derived via immunoSEQ multiplex PCR, lists solely in-frame clones and lacks some. Seen here are 150,000 to 200,000 clones, roughly 65% observed once, and the top ten hold more than 0.7%. Material: CD4+ T cells sorted from blood, obtained at week 4, from a patient treated with tofacitinib. Receptors originate from a human donor with alopecia areata. The CDR3 runs from the conserved cysteine through the conserved F or W. D genes are given only for firm matches. Size values are once, few and many counts, or a class for expanded clones, and some rows have none.

j_gene | v_gene | len | d_gene | abundance | CDR3nt | CDR3aa
TRBJ2-2 | TRBV14 | 16 | TRBD2 | NA | TGTGCCAGCAGCCTCAGGAGTAGCGGGGGTACCGGGGAGCTGTTTTTT | CASSLRSSGGTGELFF
TRBJ2-5 | TRBV7-3 | 13 | NA | NA | TGTGCCAGCAGCCCCAGGGGACGCGAGACCCAGTACTTC | CASSPRGRETQYF
TRBJ2-7 | TRBV27 | 14 | TRBD1 | once | TGTGCCAGCAGCCACGGACAGGGAGTCTACGAGCAGTACTTC | CASSHGQGVYEQYF
TRBJ2-1 | TRBV7-2 | 13 | TRBD1 | NA | TGTGCCAGCAGCTGGGGGACAGGGGATGAGCAGTTCTTC | CASSWGTGDEQFF
TRBJ2-2 | TRBV10-3 | 16 | TRBD1 | few | TGTGCCATCAGTGAGTCCGGGACAGGGTTCACCGGGGAGCTGTTTTTT | CAISESGTGFTGELFF
TRBJ1-6 | TRBV5-4 | 14 | NA | NA | TGTGCCAGCAGCGTTTTCGGTCGTAATTCACCCCTCCACTTT | CASSVFGRNSPLHF
TRBJ1-2 | TRBV7-2 | 14 | NA | NA | TGTGCCAGCAGCTTGTCGCTAAGGGGGAATGCCTACACCTTC | CASSLSLRGNAYTF
TRBJ2-1 | TRBV12-5 | 14 | TRBD1 | NA | TGTGCTAGTGGTTCTTGGGACAGGGGTAATGAGCAGTTCTTC | CASGSWDRGNEQFF
TRBJ2-3 | TRBV5-4 | 11 | NA | NA | TGTGCCAGCAGCCAGCAGGATACGCAGTATTTT | CASSQQDTQYF
TRBJ2-5 | TRBV5-1 | 11 | NA | few | TGCGCCAGCAGCTTACAAGAGACCCAGTACTTC | CASSLQETQYF
TRBJ2-7 | TRBV29-1 | 13 | NA | NA | TGCAGCGTTGCCCCAGGCGGGTCCTACGAGCAGTACTTC | CSVAPGGSYEQYF
TRBJ2-2 | TRBV30 | 12 | NA | NA | TGTGCCTGGAAAGGACTCGACGGGGAGCTGTTTTTT | CAWKGLDGELFF
TRBJ2-4 | TRBV27 | 14 | NA | NA | TGTGCCAGCAGTACCGGGGCCGGAGGAAACATTCAGTACTTC | CASSTGAGGNIQYF
TRBJ2-7 | TRBV25-1 | 12 | NA | NA | TGTGCCAGCATTGGGGGGAGGTACGAGCAGTACTTC | CASIGGRYEQYF
TRBJ1-5 | TRBV30 | 13 | NA | NA | TGTGCCTGGAGTACCCAGGGAAATCAGCCCCAGCATTTT | CAWSTQGNQPQHF
TRBJ1-2 | TRBV18 | 15 | NA | NA | TGTGCCAGCTCACCAAAGACAGAGTCTAACTATGGCTACACCTTC | CASSPKTESNYGYTF
TRBJ1-1 | TRBV15 | 14 | NA | NA | TGTGCCACCAGTTACAGGGAATTGAACACTGAAGCTTTCTTT | CATSYRELNTEAFF
TRBJ1-5 | TRBV30 | 15 | TRBD1 | NA | TGTGCCTGGAGCGAGACAGGGGCGAGCAATCAGCCCCAGCATTTT | CAWSETGASNQPQHF
TRBJ1-1 | TRBV11-1 | 15 | NA | NA | TGTGCCAGCAGCTCGGGGACAACGAAGCACTCTGAAGCTTTCTTT | CASSSGTTKHSEAFF
TRBJ1-1 | TRBV7-9 | 11 | NA | NA | TGTGCCAGCAGCCCGTACACTGAAGCTTTCTTT | CASSPYTEAFF
TRBJ1-1 | TRBV29-1 | 12 | NA | few | TGCAGCGTCGGGACGGCGAACACTGAAGCTTTCTTT | CSVGTANTEAFF
TRBJ2-3 | TRBV9 | 14 | TRBD2 | few | TGTGCCAGCAACCTAGCGGGGGGCACAGATACGCAGTATTTT | CASNLAGGTDTQYF
TRBJ2-3 | TRBV5-6 | 13 | NA | few | TGTGCCAGCAGCGCAAGAAGCACAGATACGCAGTATTTT | CASSARSTDTQYF
TRBJ2-7 | TRBV7-9 | 14 | NA | once | TGTGCCAGCAGCTTAGAAGGGGTCGTATGGGAGCAGTACTTC | CASSLEGVVWEQYF
TRBJ2-1 | TRBV27 | 13 | NA | NA | TGTGCCAGCAGTCCCTACAGGGACTCCCCATCTCTCTTC | CASSPYRDSPSLF
TRBJ1-2 | TRBV4-2 | 15 | NA | NA | TGTGCCAGCAGCTCCCGGGACATCGGTCAGGGTGGCTACACCTTC | CASSSRDIGQGGYTF
TRBJ2-5 | TRBV14 | 15 | TRBD1 | few | TGTGCCAGCAGCCAAGGAGACAGGGTGATCGAGACCCAGTACTTC | CASSQGDRVIETQYF
TRBJ1-1 | TRBV2 | 13 | NA | NA | TGTGCCAGCGGGAACGGGGGGAGCACTGAAGCTTTCTTT | CASGNGGSTEAFF
TRBJ2-5 | TRBV29-1 | 14 | NA | few | TGCAGCGTTGTTGTCCAGGGGGGAGAAGAGACCCAGTACTTC | CSVVVQGGEETQYF
TRBJ2-7 | TRBV9 | 15 | TRBD1 | NA | TGTGCCAGCAGCAAGGACAGGGAAGGGCCCTACGAGCAGTACTTC | CASSKDREGPYEQYF
TRBJ2-4 | TRBV2 | 16 | TRBD2 | few | TGTGCCAGCAGTACTAGCGGGGGACTAGCCAAAAACATTCAGTACTTC | CASSTSGGLAKNIQYF
TRBJ2-5 | TRBV10-3 | 16 | TRBD2 | few | TGTGCCAGCAGTGTGGCCCTAGCGGGGGCGGGGGAGACCCAGTACTTC | CASSVALAGAGETQYF
TRBJ2-6 | TRBV25-1 | 14 | NA | once | TGTGCCAGTAAAGAAAGCTCTGGGGCCAACGTCCTGACTTTC | CASKESSGANVLTF
TRBJ1-5 | TRBV5-1 | 14 | NA | once | TGCGCCAGCAGCACCATACCTGAGAGTCAGCCCCAGCATTTT | CASSTIPESQPQHF
TRBJ2-1 | TRBV7-9 | 14 | TRBD2 | NA | TGTGCCAGCAGCTTAGTGGCGGGGGTGAATGAGCAGTTCTTC | CASSLVAGVNEQFF
TRBJ2-7 | TRBV27 | 17 | TRBD2 | few | TGTGCCAGCAGTCCACTAGCGGGGGGCCCAGTGAGGTACGAGCAGTACTTC | CASSPLAGGPVRYEQYF
TRBJ2-3 | TRBV30 | 14 | NA | NA | TGTGCCTGGAGTGTAAAGGGGGGGACAGATACGCAGTATTTT | CAWSVKGGTDTQYF
TRBJ2-3 | TRBV29-1 | 14 | NA | NA | TGCAGCGTTACGTCGGGGGCACCCAGAGATACGCAGTATTTT | CSVTSGAPRDTQYF
TRBJ1-3 | TRBV18 | 15 | NA | NA | TGTGCCAGCTCACCCGACGCGGGACGGGGGAACACCATATATTTT | CASSPDAGRGNTIYF
TRBJ1-1 | TRBV7-9 | 13 | TRBD1 | NA | TGTGCCAGCAGCCCGCAACAGGGGGCTGAAGCTTTCTTT | CASSPQQGAEAFF
TRBJ2-2 | TRBV29-1 | 13 | NA | NA | TGCAGCGTTCGGAGGGGCGAGGCCGGGGAGCTGTTTTTT | CSVRRGEAGELFF
TRBJ2-3 | TRBV7-2 | 14 | NA | NA | TGTGCCAGCAGCGCCCTAATGGCGACAGATACGCAGTATTTT | CASSALMATDTQYF
TRBJ1-5 | TRBV7-9 | 14 | TRBD1 | NA | TGTGCCAGCAGCGCAGGGACAGGGGAACAGCCCCAGCATTTT | CASSAGTGEQPQHF
TRBJ2-1 | TRBV25-1 | 15 | TRBD2 | NA | TGTGCCAGCAGTGGGGGACTAGCGGGCTACAATGAGCAGTTCTTC | CASSGGLAGYNEQFF
TRBJ1-1 | TRBV10-3 | 11 | NA | NA | TGTGCCATCAGTGGCGGAACTGAAGCTTTCTTT | CAISGGTEAFF
TRBJ1-1 | TRBV7-2 | 15 | TRBD1 | few | TGTGCCGGAGACAGGGGATTTTCCATGAACACTGAAGCTTTCTTT | CAGDRGFSMNTEAFF
TRBJ2-3 | TRBV18 | 12 | NA | NA | TGTGCCAGCTCACCTAGTGGTGATACGCAGTATTTT | CASSPSGDTQYF
TRBJ2-4 | TRBV29-1 | 12 | NA | few | TGCAGCGTTCGACAGGCGGGGAACATTCAGTACTTC | CSVRQAGNIQYF
TRBJ1-4 | TRBV29-1 | 10 | NA | few | TGCAGCGTCATGAAAGAAAAACTGTTTTTT | CSVMKEKLFF
TRBJ1-5 | TRBV7-2 | 13 | NA | NA | TGTGCCAGCAGCTTAGGATGGAATCAGCCCCAGCATTTT | CASSLGWNQPQHF
TRBJ1-1 | TRBV30 | 12 | NA | NA | TGTGCCTGGAGTGTATGGAACACTGAAGCTTTCTTT | CAWSVWNTEAFF
TRBJ1-2 | TRBV18 | 14 | NA | NA | TGTGCCAGCTCACCACGGACACAAAACTATAGCTACACCTTC | CASSPRTQNYSYTF
TRBJ2-5 | TRBV30 | 12 | NA | few | TGTGCCTGGAGCCCCACGGTTGAGACCCAGTACTTC | CAWSPTVETQYF
TRBJ2-1 | TRBV12-5 | 15 | NA | NA | TGTGCTAGTGGTTTAGGGGGGGGCCCCCCCAATGAGCAGTTCTTC | CASGLGGGPPNEQFF
TRBJ2-7 | TRBV10-3 | 14 | TRBD1 | NA | TGTGCCATCAGCTTCGGGACAGGGGGGTACGAGCAGTACTTC | CAISFGTGGYEQYF